One sample yielded the 2 T cell receptor beta chains listed below, sequenced in a study of cytomegalovirus exposure and HLA in healthy donors. Amplification used 60 Vbeta primers and 13 Jbeta primers. Profiled with immunoSEQ multiplex PCR; TCRdb holds only in-frame clones, not every one. In the table there are over 130,000 clones, about 80% of which are singletons. Sequenced material: PBMCs. The receptors were gathered from a man between 35 and 55 years old in good health and CMV-seronegative.

The rearrangement uses TRBV4-1 and TRBJ2-1; D perhaps matches TRBD2 (6 bases). The CDR3 is made up of 14 amino acids. The germline gives CDR1 MGHRA, CDR2 YSYEKL. V lost 4 bases to trimming and J lost 2 bases, with 9 bases between them. The CDR3 DNA is TGCGCCAGCAGCCGCCGGGGGACCTACAATGAGCAGTTCTTC. Its protein is CASSRRGTYNEQFF.

This sequence joins TRBV27 and TRBJ2-5; weak D call: TRBD2 (6 bases). Germline V gene data show CDR1 as MNHEY and CDR2 as SMNVEV (reference sequence). Trimming left V 6 bases short and J 9 bases short, with 17 bases between. The CDR3 has 13 amino acids. CDR3 amino acids: CASRGGANSAQYF. The CDR3 nucleotides are TGTGCCAGCAGAGGCGGGGCCAACTCGGCCCAGTACTTC.